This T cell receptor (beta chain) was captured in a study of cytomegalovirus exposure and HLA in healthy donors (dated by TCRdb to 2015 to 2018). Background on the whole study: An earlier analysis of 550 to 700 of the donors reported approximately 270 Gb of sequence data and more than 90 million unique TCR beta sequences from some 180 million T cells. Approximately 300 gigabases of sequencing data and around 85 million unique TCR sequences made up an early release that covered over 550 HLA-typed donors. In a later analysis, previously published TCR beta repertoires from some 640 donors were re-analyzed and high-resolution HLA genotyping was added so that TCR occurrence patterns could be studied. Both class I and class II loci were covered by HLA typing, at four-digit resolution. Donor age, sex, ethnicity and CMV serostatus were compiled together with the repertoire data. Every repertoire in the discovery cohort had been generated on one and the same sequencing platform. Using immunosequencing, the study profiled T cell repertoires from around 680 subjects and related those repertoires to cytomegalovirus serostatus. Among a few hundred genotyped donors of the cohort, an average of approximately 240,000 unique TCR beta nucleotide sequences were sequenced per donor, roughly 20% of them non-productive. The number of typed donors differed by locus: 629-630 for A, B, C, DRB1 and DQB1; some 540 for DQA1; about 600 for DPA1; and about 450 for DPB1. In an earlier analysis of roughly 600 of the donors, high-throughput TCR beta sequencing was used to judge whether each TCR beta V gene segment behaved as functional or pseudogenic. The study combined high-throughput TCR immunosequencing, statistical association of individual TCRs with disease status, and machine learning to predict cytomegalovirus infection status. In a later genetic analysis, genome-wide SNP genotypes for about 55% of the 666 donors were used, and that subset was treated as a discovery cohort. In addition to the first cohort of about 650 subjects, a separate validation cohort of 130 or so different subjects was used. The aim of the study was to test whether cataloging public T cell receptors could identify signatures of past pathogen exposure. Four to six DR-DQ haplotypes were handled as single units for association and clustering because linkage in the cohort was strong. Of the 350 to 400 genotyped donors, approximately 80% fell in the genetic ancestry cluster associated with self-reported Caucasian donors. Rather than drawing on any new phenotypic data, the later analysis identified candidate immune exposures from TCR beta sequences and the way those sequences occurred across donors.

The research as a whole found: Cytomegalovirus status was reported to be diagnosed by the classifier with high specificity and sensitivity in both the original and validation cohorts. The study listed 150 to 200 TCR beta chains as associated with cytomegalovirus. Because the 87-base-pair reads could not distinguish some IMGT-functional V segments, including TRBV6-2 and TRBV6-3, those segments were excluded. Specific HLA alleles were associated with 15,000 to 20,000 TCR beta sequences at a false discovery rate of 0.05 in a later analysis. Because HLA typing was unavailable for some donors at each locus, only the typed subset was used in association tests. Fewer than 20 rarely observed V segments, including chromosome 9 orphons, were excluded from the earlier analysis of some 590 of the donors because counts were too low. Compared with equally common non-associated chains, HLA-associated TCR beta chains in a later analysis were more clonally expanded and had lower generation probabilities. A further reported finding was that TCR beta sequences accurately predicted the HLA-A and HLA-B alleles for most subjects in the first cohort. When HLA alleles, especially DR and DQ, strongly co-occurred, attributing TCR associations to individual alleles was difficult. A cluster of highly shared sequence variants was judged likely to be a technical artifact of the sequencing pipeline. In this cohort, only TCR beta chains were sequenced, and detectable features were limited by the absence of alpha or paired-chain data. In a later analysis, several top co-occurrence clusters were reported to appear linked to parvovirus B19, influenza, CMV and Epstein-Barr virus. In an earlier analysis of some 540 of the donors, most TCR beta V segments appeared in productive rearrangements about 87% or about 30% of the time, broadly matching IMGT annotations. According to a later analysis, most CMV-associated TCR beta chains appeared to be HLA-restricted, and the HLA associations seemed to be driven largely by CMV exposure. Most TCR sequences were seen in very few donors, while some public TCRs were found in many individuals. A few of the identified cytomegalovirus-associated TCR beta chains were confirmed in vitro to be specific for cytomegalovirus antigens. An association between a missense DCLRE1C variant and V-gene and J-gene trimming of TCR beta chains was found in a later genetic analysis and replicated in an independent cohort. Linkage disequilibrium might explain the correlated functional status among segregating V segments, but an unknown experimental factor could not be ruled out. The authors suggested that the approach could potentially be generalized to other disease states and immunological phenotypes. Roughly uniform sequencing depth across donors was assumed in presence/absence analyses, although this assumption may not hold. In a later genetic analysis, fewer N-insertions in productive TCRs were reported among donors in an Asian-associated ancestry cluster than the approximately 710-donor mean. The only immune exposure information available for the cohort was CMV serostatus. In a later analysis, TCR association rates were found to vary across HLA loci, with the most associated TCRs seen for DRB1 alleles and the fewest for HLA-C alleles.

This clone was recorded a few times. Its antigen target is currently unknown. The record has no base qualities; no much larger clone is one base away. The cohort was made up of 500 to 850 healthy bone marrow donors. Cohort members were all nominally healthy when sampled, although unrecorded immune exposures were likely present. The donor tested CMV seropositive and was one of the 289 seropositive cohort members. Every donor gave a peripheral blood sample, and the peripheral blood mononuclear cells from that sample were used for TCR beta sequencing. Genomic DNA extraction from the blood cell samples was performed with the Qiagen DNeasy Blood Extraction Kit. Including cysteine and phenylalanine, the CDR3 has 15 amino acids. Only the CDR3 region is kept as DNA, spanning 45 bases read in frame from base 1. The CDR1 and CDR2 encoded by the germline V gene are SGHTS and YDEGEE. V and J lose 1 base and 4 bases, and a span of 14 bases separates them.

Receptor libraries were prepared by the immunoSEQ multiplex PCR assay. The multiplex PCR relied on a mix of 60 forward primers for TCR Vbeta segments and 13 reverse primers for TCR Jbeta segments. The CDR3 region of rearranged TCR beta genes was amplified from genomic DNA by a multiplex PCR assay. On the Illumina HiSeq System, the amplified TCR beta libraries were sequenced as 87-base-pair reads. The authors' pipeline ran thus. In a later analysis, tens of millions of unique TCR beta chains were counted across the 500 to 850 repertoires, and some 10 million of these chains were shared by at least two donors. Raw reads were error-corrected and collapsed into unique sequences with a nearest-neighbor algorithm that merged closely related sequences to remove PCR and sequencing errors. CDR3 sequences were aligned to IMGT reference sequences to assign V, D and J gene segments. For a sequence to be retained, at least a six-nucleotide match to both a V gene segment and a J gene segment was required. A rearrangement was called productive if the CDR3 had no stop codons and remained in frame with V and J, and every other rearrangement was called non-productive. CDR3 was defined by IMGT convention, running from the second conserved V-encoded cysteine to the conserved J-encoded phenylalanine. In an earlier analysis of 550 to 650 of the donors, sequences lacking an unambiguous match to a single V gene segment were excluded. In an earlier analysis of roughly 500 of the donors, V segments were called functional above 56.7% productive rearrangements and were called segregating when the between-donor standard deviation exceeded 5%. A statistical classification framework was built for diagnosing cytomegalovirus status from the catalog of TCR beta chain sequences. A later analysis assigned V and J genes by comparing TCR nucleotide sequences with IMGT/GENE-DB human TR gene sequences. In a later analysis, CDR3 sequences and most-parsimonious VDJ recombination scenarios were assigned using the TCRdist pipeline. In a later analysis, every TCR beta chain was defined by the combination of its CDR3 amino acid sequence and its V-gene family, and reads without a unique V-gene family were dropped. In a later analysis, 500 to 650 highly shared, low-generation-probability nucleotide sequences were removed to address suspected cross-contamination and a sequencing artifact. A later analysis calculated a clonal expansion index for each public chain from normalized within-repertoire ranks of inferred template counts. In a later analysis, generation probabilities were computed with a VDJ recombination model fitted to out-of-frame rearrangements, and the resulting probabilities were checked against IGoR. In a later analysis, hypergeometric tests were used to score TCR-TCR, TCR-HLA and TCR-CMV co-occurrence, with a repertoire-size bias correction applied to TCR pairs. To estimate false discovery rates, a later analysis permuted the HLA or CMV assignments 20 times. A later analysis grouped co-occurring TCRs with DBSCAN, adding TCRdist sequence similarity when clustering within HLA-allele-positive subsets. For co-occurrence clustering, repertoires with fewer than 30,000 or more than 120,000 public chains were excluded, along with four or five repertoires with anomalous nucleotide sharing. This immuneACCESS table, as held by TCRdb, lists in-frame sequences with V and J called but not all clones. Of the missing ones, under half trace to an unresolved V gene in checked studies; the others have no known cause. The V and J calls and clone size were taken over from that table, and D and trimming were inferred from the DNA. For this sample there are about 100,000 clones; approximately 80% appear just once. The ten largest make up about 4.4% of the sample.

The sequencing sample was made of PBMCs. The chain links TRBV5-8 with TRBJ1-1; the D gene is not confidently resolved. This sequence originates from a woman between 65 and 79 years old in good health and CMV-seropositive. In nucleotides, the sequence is TGTGCCAGCAGCTTGTGGAGGGCTGGCGGCACTGAAGCTTTCTTT. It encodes CASSLWRAGGTEAFF.